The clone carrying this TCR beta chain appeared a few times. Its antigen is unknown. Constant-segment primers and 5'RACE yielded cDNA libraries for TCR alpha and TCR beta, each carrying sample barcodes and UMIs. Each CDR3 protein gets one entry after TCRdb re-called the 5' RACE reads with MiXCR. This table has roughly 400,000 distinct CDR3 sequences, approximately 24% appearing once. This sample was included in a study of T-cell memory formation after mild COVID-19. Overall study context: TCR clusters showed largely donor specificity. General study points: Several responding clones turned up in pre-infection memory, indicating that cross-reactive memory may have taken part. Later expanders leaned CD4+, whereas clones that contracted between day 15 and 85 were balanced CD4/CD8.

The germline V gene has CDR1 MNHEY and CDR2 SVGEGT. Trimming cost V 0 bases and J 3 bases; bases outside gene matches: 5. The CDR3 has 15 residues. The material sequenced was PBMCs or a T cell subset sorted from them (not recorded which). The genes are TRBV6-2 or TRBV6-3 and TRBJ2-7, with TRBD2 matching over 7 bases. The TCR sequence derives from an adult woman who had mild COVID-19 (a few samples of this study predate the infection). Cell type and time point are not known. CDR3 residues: CASSYSGGSSYEQYF. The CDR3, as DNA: TGTGCCAGCAGTTACTCAGGCGGGAGTAGCTACGAGCAGTACTTC.